The T cell receptor (beta chain) described here comes from a study of CD8+ T cells in alopecia areata. Study-wide background: Oral tofacitinib (5 to 10 mg twice daily) was administered to treated patients. The study's findings and limits: Patients shared TCRs less clearly than mice did, possibly owing to HLA. In scalp and blood during tofacitinib, many expanded lesional clones persisted. Lesional scalp displayed greater clonality than normal scalp, most notably in alopecia totalis/universalis.

Extracted RNA was reverse transcribed, and the resulting cDNA served as sequencing template. The data were produced by immunoSEQ multiplex PCR, yet TCRdb's version contains in-frame clones alone and is incomplete. The table shows about 190,000 clones, with 45% to 75% occurring only once. This CDR3 spans 13 amino acids. Germline values: CDR1 KGHSH, CDR2 LQKENI. V dropped 6 bases and J dropped 7 bases, with 13 bases sitting between them. With respect to this clone: Its antigen is as yet unknown.

Treatment specified: oral pan-JAK inhibitor, 5-10 mg twice daily. The clonotype originates from a human donor with alopecia areata. The chain links TRBV18 to TRBJ2-1; D not certain. Source: CD4+ T cells sorted from blood, taken at week 4, from a patient treated with tofacitinib. In DNA form, the CDR3 reads TGTGCCAGCTCCCCAGAGAGAGCAAATGAGCAGTTCTTC. Translating gives CASSPERANEQFF.